This is a list of T cell receptor beta chains from one sample in a study of beta chain features in type 1 diabetes. Assay: immunoSEQ multiplex PCR; the TCRdb copy retains only in-frame clones and omits some. The sample yields about 150,000 clones, roughly 10% seen once. Sequencing used central memory CD4+ T cells from blood. Source of these receptors: a man between 18 and 35 years old in good health. Both conserved end residues are part of each CDR3.

cdr3_aa j_call v_call
CSASGNTEAFF TRBJ1-1 TRBV20-1
CASGAYQETQYF TRBJ2-5 TRBV5-6
CASSRTYEQYF TRBJ2-7 TRBV23-1
CASSYSTRGLYEQYF TRBJ2-7 TRBV6-5
CASSLSGGQRATDTQYF TRBJ2-3 TRBV4-1
CASGRDRGDQPQHF TRBJ1-5 TRBV2
CASSETRDRQETQYF TRBJ2-5 TRBV7-8
CASSFRTRGRPGTDTQYF TRBJ2-3 TRBV7-2
CSGGDPSSTDTQYF TRBJ2-3 TRBV29-1
CASSPFQGEEETQYF TRBJ2-5 TRBV18
CASGLNKRSTGNEQFF TRBJ2-1 TRBV12-5
CASSVVEAKNIQYF TRBJ2-4 TRBV7-9
CASSIDSLQGSQYF TRBJ2-5 TRBV9
CASSLVVGTGANVLTF TRBJ2-6 TRBV27
CASSRTGYEQYF TRBJ2-7 TRBV28
CASSYGATYEQYF TRBJ2-7 TRBV7-9
CASSSQLTEQYF TRBJ2-7 TRBV28
CASSHSGGTDTQYF TRBJ2-3 TRBV7-3
CASSPGQQAQETQYF TRBJ2-5 TRBV5-1
CASSLFAGAGRDTQYF TRBJ2-3 TRBV7-2
CASSPQGGVTGELFF TRBJ2-2 TRBV7-2
CSVDPFHGYTF TRBJ1-2 TRBV29-1
CASSHTGQGPYEQYF TRBJ2-7 TRBV5-1
CASSYSTGELFF TRBJ2-2 TRBV6-6
CASSGGRPYSNQPQHF TRBJ1-5 TRBV19
CASSPGLAAETQYF TRBJ2-5 TRBV7-9
CASSLFSMYNEQFF TRBJ2-1 TRBV5-1
CASSQGLAIYTDTQYF TRBJ2-3 TRBV14
CASSPGPRYNEQFF TRBJ2-1 TRBV7-2
CASSSTGGKTEAFF TRBJ1-1 TRBV11-2
CAWNQEGETQYF TRBJ2-5 TRBV30
CASSYPTGSSYTQYF TRBJ2-3 TRBV6-5
CASSFRGLMYGYTF TRBJ1-2 TRBV27
CASTLWDARHEQYF TRBJ2-7 TRBV28
CASSWRSSGRNTQYF TRBJ2-3 TRBV5-6
CASSFRGARTDTQYF TRBJ2-3 TRBV28
CSVEEAKGTEAFF TRBJ1-1 TRBV29-1
CASSLGTGDQPQHF TRBJ1-5 TRBV7-9
CASSSTARSYNEQFF TRBJ2-1 TRBV5-1
CSVGYGSSWGEQYF TRBJ2-7 TRBV29-1
CASSQAGSFDYGYTF TRBJ1-2 TRBV14
CASSQAGAGANVLTF TRBJ2-6 TRBV14
CASSDSSDYGYTF TRBJ1-2 TRBV2
CASSPRSYEQYF TRBJ2-7 TRBV7-2
CSAPIGNTIYF TRBJ1-3 TRBV20-1
CASSWTGMNTEAFF TRBJ1-1 TRBV7-9
CASSLPRDDEDLGDEQYF TRBJ2-7 TRBV27
CATSRDRGTSGRAGYF TRBJ2-7 TRBV15
CASSLQGGSYEQYF TRBJ2-7 TRBV5-4
CASGSLKTQYF TRBJ2-5 TRBV6-5
CASQSGGTDTQYF TRBJ2-3 TRBV5-1
CASSRDHNQPQHF TRBJ1-5 TRBV11-1
CASSIRQNYGYTF TRBJ1-2 TRBV7-8